This T cell receptor beta chain appears in the sequencing data of a study of identifying expanded T cells in peripheral blood. Trimming stripped 7 bases from V and 7 bases from J, with 20 bases between. CDR3 size: 14 residues. CDR1 is SQVTM, CDR2 ANQGSEA, per germline. Libraries were prepared by immunoSEQ multiplex PCR; TCRdb keeps only in-frame clonotypes and omits some of them. This table has tens of thousands of clones, roughly 87% appearing once. This receptor was taken from a person aged 18 to 75 in good health. The genes are TRBV29-1 and TRBJ2-1; tentatively, D is TRBD2 (6 bases). The sequenced sample was blood. CDR3 region: CSALTSAFRNEQFF. The CDR3 nucleotides read TGCAGCGCCCTGACTAGTGCATTTAGGAATGAGCAGTTCTTC.